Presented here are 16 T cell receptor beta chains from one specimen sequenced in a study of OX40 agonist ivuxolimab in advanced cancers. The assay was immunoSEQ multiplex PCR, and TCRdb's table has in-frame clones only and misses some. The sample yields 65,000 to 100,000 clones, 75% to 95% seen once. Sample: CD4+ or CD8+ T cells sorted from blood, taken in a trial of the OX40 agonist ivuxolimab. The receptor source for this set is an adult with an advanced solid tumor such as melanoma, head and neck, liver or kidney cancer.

In DNA form, the CDR3 reads TGTGCCAGCCCGAACGATGAGCAGTTCTTC. Its translation is CASPNDEQFF. The chain recombines TRBV7-9 with TRBJ2-1; no firm D call. V lost 8 bases and J lost 8, with 7 bases in between. The CDR3 is made up of 10 amino acids. Germline-derived CDR1 and CDR2 are SEHNR and FQNEAQ (reference sequence).

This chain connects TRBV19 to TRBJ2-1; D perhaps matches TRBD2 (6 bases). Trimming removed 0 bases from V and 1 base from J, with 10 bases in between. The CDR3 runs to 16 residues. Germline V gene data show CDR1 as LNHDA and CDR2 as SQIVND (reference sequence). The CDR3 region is CASSIEAGFSYNEQFF. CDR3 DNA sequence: TGTGCCAGTAGTATAGAGGCGGGGTTTTCCTACAATGAGCAGTTCTTC. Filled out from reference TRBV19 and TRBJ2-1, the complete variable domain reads DGGITQSPKYLFRKEGQNVTLSCEQNLNHDAMYWYRQDPGQGLRLIYYSQIVNDFQKGDIAEGYSVSREKKESFPLTVTSAQKNPTAFYLCASSIEAGFSYNEQFFGPGTRLTVL.

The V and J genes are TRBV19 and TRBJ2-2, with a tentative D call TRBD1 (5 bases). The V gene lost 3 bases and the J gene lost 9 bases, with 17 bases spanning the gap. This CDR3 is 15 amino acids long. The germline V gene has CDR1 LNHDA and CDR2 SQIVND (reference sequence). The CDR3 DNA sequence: TGTGCCAGTAGTATGGGTGGGGCTAACGACAGGGAGCTGTTTTTT. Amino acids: CASSMGGANDRELFF.

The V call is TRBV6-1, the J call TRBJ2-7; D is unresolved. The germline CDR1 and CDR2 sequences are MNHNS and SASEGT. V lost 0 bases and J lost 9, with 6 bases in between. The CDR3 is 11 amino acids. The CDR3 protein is CASSEARRQYF. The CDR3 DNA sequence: TGTGCCAGCAGTGAAGCGCGGCGGCAGTACTTC.

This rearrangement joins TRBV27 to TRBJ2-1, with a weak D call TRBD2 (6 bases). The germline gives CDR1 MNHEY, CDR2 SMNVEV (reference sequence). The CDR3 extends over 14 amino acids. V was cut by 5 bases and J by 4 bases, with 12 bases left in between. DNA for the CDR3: TGTGCCAGCAGTATTAGCGGAGTTTACAATGAGCAGTTCTTC. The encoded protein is CASSISGVYNEQFF.

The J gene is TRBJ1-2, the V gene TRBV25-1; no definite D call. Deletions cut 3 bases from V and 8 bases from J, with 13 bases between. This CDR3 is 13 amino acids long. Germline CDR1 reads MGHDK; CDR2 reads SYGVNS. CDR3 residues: CASSDVGFKGYTF. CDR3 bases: TGTGCCAGCAGTGACGTTGGGTTTAAAGGCTACACCTTC.

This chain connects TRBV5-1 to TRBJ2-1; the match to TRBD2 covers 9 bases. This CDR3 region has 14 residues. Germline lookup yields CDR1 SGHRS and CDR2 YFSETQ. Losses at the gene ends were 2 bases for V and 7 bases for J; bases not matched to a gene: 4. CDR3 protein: CASSFSGGGNEQFF. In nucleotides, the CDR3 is TGCGCCAGCAGCTTTAGCGGGGGAGGTAATGAGCAGTTCTTC.

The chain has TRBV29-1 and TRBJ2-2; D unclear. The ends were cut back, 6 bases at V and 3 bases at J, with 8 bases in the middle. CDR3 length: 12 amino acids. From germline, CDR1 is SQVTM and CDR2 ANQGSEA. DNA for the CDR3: TGCAGCGTAGGCAGATACACCGGGGAGCTGTTTTTT. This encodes CSVGRYTGELFF.

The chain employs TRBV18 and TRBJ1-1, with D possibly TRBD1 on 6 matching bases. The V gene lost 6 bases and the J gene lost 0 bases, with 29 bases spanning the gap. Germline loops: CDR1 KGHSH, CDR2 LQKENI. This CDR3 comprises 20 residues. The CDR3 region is CASSRGSAGEKAMMNTEAFF. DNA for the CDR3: TGTGCCAGCTCTCGGGGTTCGGCAGGGGAAAAGGCCATGATGAACACTGAAGCTTTCTTT.

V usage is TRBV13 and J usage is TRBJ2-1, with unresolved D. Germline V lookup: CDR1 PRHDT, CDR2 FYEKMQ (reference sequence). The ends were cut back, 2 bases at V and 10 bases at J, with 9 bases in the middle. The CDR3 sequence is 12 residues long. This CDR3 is CASSLSRREQFF. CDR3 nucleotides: TGTGCCAGCAGCTTATCTCGTAGAGAGCAGTTCTTC.

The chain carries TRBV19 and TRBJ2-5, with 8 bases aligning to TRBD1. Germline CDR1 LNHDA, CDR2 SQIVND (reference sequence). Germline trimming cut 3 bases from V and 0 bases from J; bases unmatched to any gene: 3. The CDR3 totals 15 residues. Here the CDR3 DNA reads TGTGCCAGTAGTATCGGGGACAGGTACCAAGAGACCCAGTACTTC. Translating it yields CASSIGDRYQETQYF.

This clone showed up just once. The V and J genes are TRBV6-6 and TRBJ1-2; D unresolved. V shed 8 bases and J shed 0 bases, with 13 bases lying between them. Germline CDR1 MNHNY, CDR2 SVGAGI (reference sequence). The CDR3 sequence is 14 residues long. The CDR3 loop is CASRKALTNYGYTF. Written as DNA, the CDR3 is TGTGCCAGCCGAAAGGCCCTGACTAACTATGGCTACACCTTC.

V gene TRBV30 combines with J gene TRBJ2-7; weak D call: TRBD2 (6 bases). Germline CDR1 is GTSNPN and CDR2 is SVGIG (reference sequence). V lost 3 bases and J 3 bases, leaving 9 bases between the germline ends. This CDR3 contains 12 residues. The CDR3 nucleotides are TGTGCCTGGAGCCCCGGGGGCTACGAGCAGTACTTC. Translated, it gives CAWSPGGYEQYF.

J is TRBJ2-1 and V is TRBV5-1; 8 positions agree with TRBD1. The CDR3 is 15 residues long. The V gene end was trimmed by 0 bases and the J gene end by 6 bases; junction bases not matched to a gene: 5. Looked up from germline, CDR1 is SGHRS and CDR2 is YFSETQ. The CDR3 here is CASSLVQGAGNEQFF. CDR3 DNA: TGCGCCAGCAGCTTGGTCCAGGGGGCGGGCAATGAGCAGTTCTTC.

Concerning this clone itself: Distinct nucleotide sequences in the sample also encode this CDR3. CDR3 region: CSARVGETQYF. The CDR3 nucleotides read TGCAGTGCTAGAGTCGGGGAGACCCAGTACTTC. The rearrangement uses TRBV20-1 and TRBJ2-5; D ambiguous. From germline, CDR1 is DFQATT and CDR2 SNEGSKA (reference sequence). This CDR3 comprises 11 residues. Trimming removed 1 base at V and 5 bases at J, with 5 bases between.

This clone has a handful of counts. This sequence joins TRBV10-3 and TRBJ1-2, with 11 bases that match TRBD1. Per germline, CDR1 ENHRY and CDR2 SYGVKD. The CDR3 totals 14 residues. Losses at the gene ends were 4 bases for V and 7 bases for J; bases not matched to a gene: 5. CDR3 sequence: CAISVGQGAGGYTF. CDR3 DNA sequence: TGTGCCATCAGTGTTGGACAGGGGGCCGGTGGCTACACCTTC.